This TCR beta chain was identified in a study of T-cell reconstitution after alpha-beta-depleted transplantation in children. The CDR3 length is 14 residues. Trimming pared 2 bases from V and 8 bases from J, leaving 13 bases between. As for this clonotype: Its antigen is not identified.

Study-wide points: One year post-transplant, T-cell counts and diversity were largely derived from T cells produced anew. TCRbeta diversity was high at day 60 in some patients (a result of surviving recipient T cells and thymic progenitors). Several hundred rapidly expanded clones from non-depleted graft cells reportedly supplied alpha-beta T cells about two months post-transplant.

A TCRbeta library incorporating unique molecular identifiers was prepared. Each CDR3 protein is one row after TCRdb ran MiXCR on the PCR reads. The sample includes more than 200,000 distinct CDR3 sequences, 20% to 30% of them seen just once. Sequenced here: PBMCs, mostly from graft donor cells, sampled 360 days after TCRalphabeta/CD19-depleted stem cell transplant. The chain uses TRBV12-3 or TRBV12-4 and TRBJ2-1; D is ambiguous. This clonotype originated in a female patient aged 2-9 years who had a stem cell transplant for congenital amegakaryocytic thrombocytopenia, so the T cells may come from the graft donor. The CDR3 sequence: CASSLNLGFDEQFF. The CDR3 DNA sequence: TGTGCCAGCAGTTTAAATTTGGGGTTCGATGAGCAGTTCTTC.